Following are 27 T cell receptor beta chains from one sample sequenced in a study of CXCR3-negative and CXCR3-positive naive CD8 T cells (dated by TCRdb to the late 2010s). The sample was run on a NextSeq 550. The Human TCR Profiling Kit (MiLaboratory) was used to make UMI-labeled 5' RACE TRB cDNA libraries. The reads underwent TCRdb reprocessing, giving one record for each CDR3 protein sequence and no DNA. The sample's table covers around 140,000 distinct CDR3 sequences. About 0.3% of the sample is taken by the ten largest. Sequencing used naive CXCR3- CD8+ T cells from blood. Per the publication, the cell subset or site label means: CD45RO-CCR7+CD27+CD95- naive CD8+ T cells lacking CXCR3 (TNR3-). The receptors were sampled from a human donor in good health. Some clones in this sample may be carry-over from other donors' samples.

CDR3 amino acids: CASSPDREFQETQYF. The chain employs TRBV18 and TRBJ2-5; TCRdb's D call, TRBD1, is unchecked because there is no DNA. In germline, CDR1 is KGHSH, CDR2 LQKENI. This CDR3 is 15 amino acids long.

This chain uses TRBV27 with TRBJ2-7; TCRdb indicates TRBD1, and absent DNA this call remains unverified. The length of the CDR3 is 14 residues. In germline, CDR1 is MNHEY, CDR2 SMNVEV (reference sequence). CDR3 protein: CASSFYEGDGEQYF.

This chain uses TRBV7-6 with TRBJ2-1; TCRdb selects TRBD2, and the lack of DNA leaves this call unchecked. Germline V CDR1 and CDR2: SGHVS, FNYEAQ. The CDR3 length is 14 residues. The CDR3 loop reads CASSYGGNLNEQFF.

The CDR3 reads CASSPAPQQNTGELFF. This chain links TRBV18 with TRBJ2-2. The CDR3 is 16 residues long. Looked up from germline, CDR1 is KGHSH and CDR2 is LQKENI. Full variable domain (remainder filled in from reference TRBV18 and TRBJ2-2): NAGVMQNPRHLVRRRGQEARLRCSPMKGHSHVYWYRQLPEEGLKFMVYLQKENIIDESGMPKERFSAEFPKEGPSILRIQQVVRGDSAAYFCASSPAPQQNTGELFFGEGSRLTVL.

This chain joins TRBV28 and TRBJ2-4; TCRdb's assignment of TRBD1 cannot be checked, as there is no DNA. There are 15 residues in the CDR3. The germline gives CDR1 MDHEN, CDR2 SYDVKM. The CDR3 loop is CASSFRGLAKNIQYF. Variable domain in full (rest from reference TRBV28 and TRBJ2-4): DVKVTQSSRYLVKRTGEKVFLECVQDMDHENMFWYRQDPGLGLRLIYFSYDVKMKEKGDIPEGYSVSREKKERFSLILESASTNQTSMYLCASSFRGLAKNIQYFGAGTRLSVL.

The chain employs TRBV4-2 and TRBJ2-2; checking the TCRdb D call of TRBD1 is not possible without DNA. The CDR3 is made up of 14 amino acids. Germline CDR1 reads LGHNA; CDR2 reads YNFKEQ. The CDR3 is CASSQGGELGELFF.

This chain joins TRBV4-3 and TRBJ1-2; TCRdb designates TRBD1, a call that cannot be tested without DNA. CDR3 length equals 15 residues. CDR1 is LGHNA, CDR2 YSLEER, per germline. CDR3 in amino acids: CASSQTSTGNYGYTF.

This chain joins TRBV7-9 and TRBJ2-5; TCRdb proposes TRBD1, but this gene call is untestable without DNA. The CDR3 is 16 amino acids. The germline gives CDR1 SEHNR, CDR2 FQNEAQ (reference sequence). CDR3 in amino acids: CASSLGTTTYQETQYF.

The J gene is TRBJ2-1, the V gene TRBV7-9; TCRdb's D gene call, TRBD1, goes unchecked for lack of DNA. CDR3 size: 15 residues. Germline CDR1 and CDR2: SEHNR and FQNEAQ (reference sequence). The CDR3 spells CASSPGQGIADEQFF.

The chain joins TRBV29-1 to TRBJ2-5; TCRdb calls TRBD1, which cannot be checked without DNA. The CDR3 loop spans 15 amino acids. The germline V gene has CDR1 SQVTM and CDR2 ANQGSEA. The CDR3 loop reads CSVQERGIRGETQYF.

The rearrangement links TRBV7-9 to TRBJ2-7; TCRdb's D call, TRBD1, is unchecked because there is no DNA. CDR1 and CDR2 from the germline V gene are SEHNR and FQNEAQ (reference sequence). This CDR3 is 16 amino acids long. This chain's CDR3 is CASSQTGTGVSYEQYF.

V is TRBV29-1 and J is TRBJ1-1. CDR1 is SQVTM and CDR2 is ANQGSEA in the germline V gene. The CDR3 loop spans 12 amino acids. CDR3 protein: CSVGGWNTEAFF.

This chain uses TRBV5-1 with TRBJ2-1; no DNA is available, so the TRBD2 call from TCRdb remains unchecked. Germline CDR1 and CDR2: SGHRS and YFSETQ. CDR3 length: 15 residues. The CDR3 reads CASSLSSSGYNEQFF.

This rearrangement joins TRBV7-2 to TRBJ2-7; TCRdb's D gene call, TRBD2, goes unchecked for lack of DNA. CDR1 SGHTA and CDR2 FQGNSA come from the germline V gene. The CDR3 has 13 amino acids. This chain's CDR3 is CAILGTSSYEQYF.

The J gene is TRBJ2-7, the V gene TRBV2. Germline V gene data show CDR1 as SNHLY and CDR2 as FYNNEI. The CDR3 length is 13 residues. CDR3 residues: CASSDAEPYEQYF.

CDR3 loop: CSVEDWQVQETQYF. The V gene is TRBV29-1, the J gene TRBJ2-5. The CDR3 runs 14 residues. In germline, CDR1 is SQVTM, CDR2 ANQGSEA.

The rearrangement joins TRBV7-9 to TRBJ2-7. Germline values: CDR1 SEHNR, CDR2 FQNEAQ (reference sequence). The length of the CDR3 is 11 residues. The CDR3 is CASSPQSEQYF.

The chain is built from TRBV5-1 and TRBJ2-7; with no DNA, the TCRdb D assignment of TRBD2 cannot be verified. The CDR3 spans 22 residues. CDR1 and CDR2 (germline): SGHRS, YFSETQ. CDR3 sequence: CASSLVGVTPTSGRIDTYEQYF.

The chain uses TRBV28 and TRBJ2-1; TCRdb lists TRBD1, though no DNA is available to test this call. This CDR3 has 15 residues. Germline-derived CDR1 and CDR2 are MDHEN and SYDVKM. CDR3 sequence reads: CASSFRGPRGDEQFF.

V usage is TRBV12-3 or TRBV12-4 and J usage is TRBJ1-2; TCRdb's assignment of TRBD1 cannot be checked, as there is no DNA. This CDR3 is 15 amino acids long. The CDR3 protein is CASSLDRENWYGYTF.

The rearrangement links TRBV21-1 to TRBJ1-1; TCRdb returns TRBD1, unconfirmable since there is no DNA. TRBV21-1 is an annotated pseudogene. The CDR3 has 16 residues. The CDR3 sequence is CASSKDCTGGNTEAFF.

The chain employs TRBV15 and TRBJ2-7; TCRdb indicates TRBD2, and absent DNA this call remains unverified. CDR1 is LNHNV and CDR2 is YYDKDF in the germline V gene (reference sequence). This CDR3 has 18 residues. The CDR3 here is CATSRDIGTSGRDDEQYF.

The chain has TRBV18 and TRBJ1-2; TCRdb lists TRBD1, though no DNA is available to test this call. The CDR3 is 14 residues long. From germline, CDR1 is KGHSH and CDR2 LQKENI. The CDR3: CASSPTGIHYGYTF.

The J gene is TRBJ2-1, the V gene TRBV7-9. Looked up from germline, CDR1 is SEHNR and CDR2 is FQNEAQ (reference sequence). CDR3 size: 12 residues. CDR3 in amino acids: CASSLALLEQFF. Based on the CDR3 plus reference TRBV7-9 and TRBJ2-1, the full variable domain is DTGVSQNPRHKITKRGQNVTFRCDPISEHNRLYWYRQTLGQGPEFLTYFQNEAQLEKSRLLSDRFSAERPKGSFSTLEIQRTEQGDSAMYLCASSLALLEQFFGPGTRLTVL.

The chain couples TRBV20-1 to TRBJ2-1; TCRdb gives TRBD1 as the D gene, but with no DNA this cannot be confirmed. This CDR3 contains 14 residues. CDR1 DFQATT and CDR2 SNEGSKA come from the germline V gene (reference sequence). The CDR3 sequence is CSARDRPPYNEQFF.

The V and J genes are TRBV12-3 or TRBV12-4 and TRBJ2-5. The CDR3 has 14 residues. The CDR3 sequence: CASSLGQNQETQYF.

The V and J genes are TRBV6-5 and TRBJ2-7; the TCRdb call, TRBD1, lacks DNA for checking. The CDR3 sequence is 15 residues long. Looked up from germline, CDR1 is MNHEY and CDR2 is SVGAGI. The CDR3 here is CASTPTGTTFYEQYF.